This TCR beta chain was captured in a study of beta chain features in type 1 diabetes. Study outcomes and limitations: The naive, central memory and Treg TCRB repertoires looked more alike in patients than they did in healthy donors. Shortening of TCRB CDR3s, moderate but significant, appeared in all four CD4+ subsets of Type 1 diabetes patients.

The CDR3 loop spans 11 amino acids. Germline V gene lookup returns CDR1 DFQATT and CDR2 SNEGSKA (reference sequence). V shed 0 bases, J shed 10 bases, and the junction held 0 bases outside the gene matches. Reverse transcribing all isolated RNA meant expressed TCRB transcripts were sequenced. The method was immunoSEQ multiplex PCR; TCRdb's version includes in-frame clones alone and lacks a portion of them. The sample has about 120,000 clones, 17% seen once. This clone was recorded a few times. Antigen unknown. The TCR was taken from a man between 18 and 35 years old with type 1 diabetes. The sample was central memory CD4+ T cells from blood. This chain joins TRBV20-1 and TRBJ2-1, with 7 nucleotides matching TRBD1. DNA for the CDR3: TGCAGTGCTAGAGACAGGGGGGAGCAGTTCTTC. Residues: CSARDRGEQFF.